The 4 T cell receptor beta chains below all came from one sample that was sequenced in a study of T cells after somatic rescue of genetic block (dated by TCRdb to 2020 to 2022). Library construction relied on the immunoSEQ multiplex PCR assay. TCRdb mirrors the immuneACCESS table, restricted to in-frame sequences. Some clones are absent from its copies; in checked studies, under half trace to an unresolved V gene, and the reason for the others is unknown. The sample records some 67,000 clones, roughly 94% of which are singletons. Jointly, the top ten make up 3% of the sample. The source material was peripheral blood mononuclear cells (PBMCs). The receptors were sampled from a middle-aged man.

The chain joins TRBV6-5 to TRBJ2-7; D is possibly TRBD1 or TRBD2 (5 bases each). In germline, CDR1 is MNHEY, CDR2 SVGAGI. This CDR3 is 15 amino acids long. V lost 5 bases to trimming and J lost 3 bases, with 17 bases between them. CDR3 coding DNA: TGTGCCAGCAGTCCCGCCCGGGGCATAGGCTACGAGCAGTACTTC. Translating it yields CASSPARGIGYEQYF.

This chain joins TRBV6-5 and TRBJ1-6; D possibly corresponds to TRBD1 (5 bases). The CDR3 has 11 residues. CDR1 is MNHEY and CDR2 is SVGAGI in the germline V gene. The germline V and J ends were trimmed by 0 bases and 16 bases, with 7 bases remaining between them. The CDR3 loop is CASSYSGELHF. CDR3 nucleotide sequence: TGTGCCAGCAGTTACTCGGGGGAACTCCACTTT.

The rearrangement uses TRBV6-5 and TRBJ2-2; unclear D gene. CDR1 MNHEY and CDR2 SVGAGI come from the germline V gene. The germline V and J ends were trimmed by 0 bases and 4 bases, with 12 bases remaining between them. The CDR3 runs 16 residues. CDR3: CASSYSMVGFTGELFF. The DNA of the CDR3 is TGTGCCAGCAGTTACTCGATGGTAGGGTTCACCGGGGAGCTGTTTTTT.

J is TRBJ2-3 and V is TRBV7-2; perhaps TRBD2 as D (6 bases). This CDR3 spans 15 amino acids. Trimming shortened V by 1 base and J by 2 bases, and 10 bases separated the two germline ends. The germline V gene has CDR1 SGHTA and CDR2 FQGNSA. CDR3 residues: CASSLVSGSTDTQYF. The CDR3 bases are TGTGCCAGCAGCTTAGTGAGCGGGTCCACAGATACGCAGTATTTT. Based on the CDR3 plus reference TRBV7-2 and TRBJ2-3, the full variable domain is GAGVSQSPSNKVTEKGKDVELRCDPISGHTALYWYRQSLGQGLEFLIYFQGNSAPDKSGLPSDRFSAERTGGSVSTLTIQRTQQEDSAVYLCASSLVSGSTDTQYFGPGTRLTVL.